This T cell receptor beta chain was observed in a study of blood T cells in healthy people across ages (dated by TCRdb to between 2014 and 2017). For the study in its entirety: In model experiments, template switching captured about one uniquely barcoded TCR beta cDNA molecule for every two T cells. To track age-related changes in TCR beta repertoire diversity, the study relied on deep sequencing normalized with unique cDNA molecular identifiers. The study analyzed two additional independent replicas of 1 million unique cDNA reads from the same blood draw for two donors, one aged 18 to 30 and one aged 80 or older. To avoid experimental bias, donors of different ages were spread randomly across the sequencing lanes. Donors were grouped into four age groups: young (average approximately 15 years), middle-aged (over 35), aged (about 59) and long-lived (less than 85).

The library was made by 5' RACE. TCRdb names Illumina HiSeq 2500 as the instrument used. A second PCR of roughly 7 to 11 cycles was performed with a sample-barcoded 5' primer and a J-beta primer mix. A unique molecular identifier was introduced onto each TCR beta cDNA molecule by a template-switch 5' adaptor carrying 12 random nucleotides. Each sample yielded at least 3 million CDR3-containing paired-end reads. First-strand cDNA was synthesized from all RNA with the Mint cDNA synthesis kit, primed by a TRBC-specific oligonucleotide. Following uracil-DNA glycosylase treatment, a first 18-cycle PCR with universal primers M1SS and BC2_uni_R was performed on all cDNA. The original pipeline was this. For normalization, 1 million high-quality reads were randomly selected from each sample, with every read carrying a distinct molecular identifier. Instead of being binned into consensus sequences, reads with shared molecular identifiers were discarded. MiTCR, set to a Q25 quality threshold and the strictest error-elimination algorithm, was used for CDR3 identification, clonotype clustering and error correction. A nonparametric unseen species model with Euler transformation was used to estimate lower-bound total TCR beta diversity. TCRdb cleaned the public reads at Q25 with fastp, built clones with MiXCR and kept in-frame beta chains. Entries are consolidated by CDR3 protein sequence, retaining the most common genes and DNA. These V and J calls are TCRdb output, not the study's own analysis. For this sample there are around 800,000 distinct CDR3 sequences; about 46% appear just once. In total, the top ten clones hold 18% of the sample.

The germline V gene specifies MDHEN as CDR1 and SYDVKM as CDR2. The CDR3 numbers 17 residues from cysteine through phenylalanine. Only CDR3 DNA remains: 51 bases, in frame from the first base. V ends up 5 bases short and J 0 bases short, with an unmatched junction base count of 12. About this clonotype itself: Its antigen is not yet known. Qualities for individual bases were not recorded, and no much larger clone is one base off.

The roughly 42 donors, aged about 6 to 100 years, were systemically healthy Caucasian individuals from Russia. Around 10 milliliters of peripheral blood were drawn from each donor into EDTA-treated Vacutainer tubes. Ficoll-Paque density-gradient centrifugation was used to isolate PBMCs, with at least 6 million per sample. Total RNA, at least 5.5 micrograms per sample, was extracted from PBMCs with Trizol reagent. Naive CD45RAhigh/CD27high T cell percentages were measured by flow cytometry on a PBMC aliquot from every donor. The paper's findings and limits, for the study overall: Conclusive comparison of naive and antigen-experienced compartments was prevented by the profiling of bulk unsorted PBMCs. Donor CMV infection status was unknown, potentially confounding age-related changes in expanded clonotypes. Compared with the aged group, more naive CD4+ T cells, fewer expanded clones and increased TCR diversity were shown by the long-lived group, suggesting age selection. As age increased, observed TCR beta diversity per million T cells dropped in a roughly linear way, and a significant reduction was already evident by age 40. Estimates of total diversity based on one million sequenced T cells were considered lower bounds and underestimates. There was a strong correlation between observed TCR beta diversity and the percentage of naive T cells measured by flow cytometry.

This sequence originates from an older man in good health. The sample comprised blood. The V and J genes are TRBV28 and TRBJ2-7; 8 junctional bases match TRBD2. The CDR3 amino acid sequence is: CASSPLPGGKTSYEQYF. DNA sequence: TGTGCCAGCAGTCCACTTCCGGGGGGGAAGACCTCCTACGAGCAGTACTTC.